These 6 T cell receptor beta chains were sequenced from one sample in a study of blood T cell repertoires in COVID-19 (TCRdb year 2020). Receptor amplification or capture employed the immunoSEQ multiplex PCR assay. The immuneACCESS repertoire file appears here via TCRdb, limited to in-frame rearrangements. These files lack a portion of the clones; in checked studies, under half of the deficit traces to unresolved V genes, and the cause of the others is not known. The table for this sample lists around 310,000 clones; roughly 91% of them were counted only once. The biggest ten clones account for roughly 10% of the sample. Sequencing input: PBMCs or T cells enriched from blood (not recorded which). Receptor source: a woman between 25 and 40 years old who had recovered from COVID-19.

The genes are TRBV21-1 and TRBJ1-2; the D call in the table, TRBD1, was not verified against the DNA. TRBV21-1 is tagged as a pseudogene. The CDR3 extends over 13 amino acids. The CDR3 loop reads CASSKVRDSHYTF. CDR3 nucleotides: TGTGCCAGCAGCAAAGTTAGGGACAGCCACTACACCTTC.

The chain combines TRBV5-1 with TRBJ2-7, with a weak D call TRBD1 (6 bases). The CDR3 covers 11 residues. Trimming took off 5 bases at V and 6 bases at J, with 9 bases between the two ends. Per the germline V gene, CDR1 is SGHRS and CDR2 is YFSETQ. The CDR3 nucleotides are TGCGCCAGCAGTGAACAGGGCGAGCAGTACTTC. This gives the protein CASSEQGEQYF.

A single count supports this clone. This chain links TRBV19 with TRBJ1-5; D remains unclear. The CDR3 extends over 16 amino acids. V was trimmed by 3 bases and J by 8 bases, leaving 20 bases between them. The germline V gene has CDR1 LNHDA and CDR2 SQIVND (reference sequence). This CDR3 reads CASSMSRRGLLEPQHF. The CDR3 region has the DNA TGTGCCAGTAGTATGTCTAGGCGAGGGCTCCTTGAGCCCCAGCATTTT.

The rearrangement uses TRBV12-5 and TRBJ2-3, with D possibly TRBD1 on 5 matching bases. There are 16 residues in the CDR3. Trimming shortened V by 0 bases and J by 3 bases, and 13 bases separated the two germline ends. From germline, CDR1 is LGHNT and CDR2 FRNRAP. CDR3 nucleotide sequence: TGTGCTAGTGGTTTGGTACGTCAAGGGGTAACAGATACGCAGTATTTT. Translating it yields CASGLVRQGVTDTQYF.

J is TRBJ2-7 and V is TRBV18, with 11 bases fitting TRBD2. CDR1 is KGHSH and CDR2 is LQKENI in the germline V gene. V gave up 3 bases and J gave up 0 bases; unmatched junction bases: 4. The CDR3 consists of 16 residues. In DNA, the CDR3 is TGTGCCAGCTCACCCCAAACTAGCGGGAGCTCCTACGAGCAGTACTTC. Its translation is CASSPQTSGSSYEQYF.

This clone was detected only once. V and J are TRBV5-4 and TRBJ2-7, with 9 bases lining up with TRBD1. CDR3 size: 14 residues. The ends lost 4 bases at V and 3 bases at J; junction bases unmatched: 5. Germline CDR1 reads SGHNT; CDR2 reads YYREEE (reference sequence). CDR3 sequence: CASSQGQGIYEQYF. DNA for the CDR3: TGTGCCAGCAGCCAAGGACAGGGGATCTACGAGCAGTACTTC.